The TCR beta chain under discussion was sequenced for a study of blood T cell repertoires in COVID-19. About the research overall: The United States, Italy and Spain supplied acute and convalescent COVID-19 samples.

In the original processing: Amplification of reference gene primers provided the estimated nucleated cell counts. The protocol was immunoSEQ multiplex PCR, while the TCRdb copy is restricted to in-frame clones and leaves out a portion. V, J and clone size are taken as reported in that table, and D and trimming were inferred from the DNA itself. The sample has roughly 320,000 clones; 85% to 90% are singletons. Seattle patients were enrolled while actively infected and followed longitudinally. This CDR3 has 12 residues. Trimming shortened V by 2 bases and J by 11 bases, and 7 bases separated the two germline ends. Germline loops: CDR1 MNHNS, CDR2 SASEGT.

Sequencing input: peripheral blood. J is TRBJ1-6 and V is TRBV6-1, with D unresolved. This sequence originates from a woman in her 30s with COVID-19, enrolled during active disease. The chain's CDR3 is CASSEIRPPLHF. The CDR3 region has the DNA TGTGCCAGCAGTGAAATCCGTCCACCCCTCCACTTT.